A single sample gave rise to the 28 T cell receptor beta chains below, sequenced in a study of blood T cell repertoires in COVID-19 (dated by TCRdb to the early 2020s). The library was made by the immunoSEQ multiplex PCR assay. TCRdb retrieved this table from immuneACCESS and kept in-frame rearrangements only. Not all clones are present; in checked studies, unresolved V genes account for under half, and no reason is known for the remainder. The sample yields around 200,000 clones; around 80% were counted once. The ten top clones hold about a sixth of the sample. The sample consisted of peripheral blood. These receptors all come from a woman aged 80 or over with active or convalescent COVID-19.

With regard to this clone: The sample has other DNA sequences that encode this CDR3 too. CDR3 bases: TGTGCCAGCAGCCAGGGGCAGGGGGAGACCCAGTACTTC. Its protein product is CASSQGQGETQYF. The chain has TRBV7-3 and TRBJ2-5; weak D call: TRBD1 (6 bases). CDR3 length: 13 amino acids. The germline V gene has CDR1 SGHTA and CDR2 FQGTGA. V was pared by 5 bases and J by 5 bases, with 12 bases between.

The chain is built from TRBV6-2 or TRBV6-3 and TRBJ1-2; D gene ambiguous. Trimming took 5 bases from V and 2 from J, leaving 12 bases between them. Per germline, CDR1 MNHEY and CDR2 SVGEGT. The length of the CDR3 is 14 residues. CDR3 sequence: CASSTRGPNYGYTF. The CDR3 region has the DNA TGTGCCAGCAGTACTCGAGGGCCCAACTATGGCTACACCTTC.

Here the CDR3 reads CASSLGMDRSNQPQHF. The DNA for the CDR3 is TGTGCCAGCAGCTTAGGTATGGACAGAAGCAATCAGCCCCAGCATTTT. This chain uses TRBV7-2 with TRBJ1-5, with D possibly matching TRBD1 (6 bases). Looked up from germline, CDR1 is SGHTA and CDR2 is FQGNSA. V lost 1 base and J 1 base, leaving 11 bases between the germline ends. The CDR3 has 16 residues.

The CDR3 spells CASSLGQGSTDTQYF. CDR3 nucleotides: TGTGCCAGCAGTCTCGGACAGGGGAGCACAGATACGCAGTATTTT. The chain combines TRBV2 with TRBJ2-3, with 9 bases matching TRBD1. CDR3 size: 15 residues. Germline CDR1 and CDR2: SNHLY and FYNNEI. J lost 0 bases, V lost 5 bases, and 3 bases had no gene match.

This chain links TRBV6-2 or TRBV6-3 with TRBJ2-7; D is perhaps TRBD2 (6 bases). Germline CDR1 is MNHEY and CDR2 is SVGEGT. The V and J ends lost 5 bases and 3 bases respectively, with 11 bases between them. This CDR3 has 13 amino acids. Written as DNA, the CDR3 is TGTGCCAGCAGTCGGACTACCGACTACGAGCAGTACTTC. It is translated as CASSRTTDYEQYF.

The chain uses TRBV5-8 and TRBJ1-3, with D uncertain. V was shortened by 1 base and J by 0 bases, with 5 bases between the two germline ends. Germline V CDR1 and CDR2: SGHTS, YDEGEE. This CDR3 spans 14 amino acids. The CDR3 spells CASSLSSSGNTIYF. The CDR3 nucleotides are TGTGCCAGCAGCTTGAGCTCCTCTGGAAACACCATATATTTT.

This clone was picked up one time. The genes are TRBV5-4 and TRBJ2-5, with 12 bases fitting TRBD2. J lost 2 bases, V lost 2 bases, and 4 bases had no gene match. The CDR3 length is 16 residues. The germline V gene encodes CDR1 SGHNT and CDR2 YYREEE (reference sequence). The CDR3 DNA sequence: TGTGCCAGCAGCTTTACTAGCGGGGGGATACAAGAGACCCAGTACTTC. It encodes CASSFTSGGIQETQYF.

The chain employs TRBV5-1 and TRBJ2-3, with a possible D match to TRBD2 (6 bases). Trimming took off 2 bases at V and 0 bases at J, with 10 bases between the two ends. Per the germline V gene, CDR1 is SGHRS and CDR2 is YFSETQ. This CDR3 comprises 15 residues. As DNA, the CDR3 is TGCGCCAGCAGCTTAACCGGGACTAGCACAGATACGCAGTATTTT. Encoded protein: CASSLTGTSTDTQYF.

This chain uses TRBV19 with TRBJ2-5, with unresolved D. CDR1 LNHDA and CDR2 SQIVND come from the germline V gene (reference sequence). Trimming left V 4 bases short and J 5 bases short, with 29 bases between. CDR3 length: 19 residues. The CDR3, as DNA: TGTGCCAGTAGTACCCGATTTCAAACTCTCACCCGTTCCTGGGAGACCCAGTACTTC. Translated: CASSTRFQTLTRSWETQYF.

This chain connects TRBV6-2 or TRBV6-3 to TRBJ2-7, with D maybe TRBD1 (5 bases). The CDR3 contains 15 residues. Trimming removed 2 bases at V and 2 bases at J, with 13 bases between. Germline V gene data show CDR1 as MNHEY and CDR2 as SVGEGT. The CDR3 DNA reads TGTGCCAGCAGTTACGGGGCAGGGAATCCCTACGAGCAGTACTTC. The encoded protein is CASSYGAGNPYEQYF.

The genes are TRBV5-6 and TRBJ2-7; 8 bases line up with TRBD1. The V segment lost 4 bases and the J segment 3 bases; nucleotides outside the gene matches: 18. Germline V gives CDR1 SGHDT, CDR2 YYEEEE. This CDR3 contains 18 residues. DNA for the CDR3: TGTGCCAGCAGCCCCGGACAGGGAGTCGAACTTTTTATCTACGAGCAGTACTTC. Protein sequence: CASSPGQGVELFIYEQYF.

V is TRBV12-3 or TRBV12-4 and J is TRBJ1-5; 7 bases match TRBD1. The length of the CDR3 is 13 residues. V trimming: 8 bases; J trimming: 3 bases; junction bases outside the gene matches: 4. CDR3 in DNA: TGTGCCAGCGGACAGGTGTACAATCAGCCCCAGCATTTT. Its translation is CASGQVYNQPQHF.

The chain recombines TRBV3-1 (or the pseudogene TRBV3-2) with TRBJ2-3, with TRBD2 as a possible D gene (5 bases). The V end lost 0 bases, the J end lost 2 bases, and 12 bases lay between the germline ends. Germline V gene lookup returns CDR1 LGHDT and CDR2 YNNKEL (reference sequence). The CDR3 is 16 residues long. CDR3 in amino acids: CASSQDVLASTDTQYF. The DNA for the CDR3 is TGTGCCAGCAGCCAAGACGTCCTAGCCTCCACAGATACGCAGTATTTT.

V and J are TRBV9 and TRBJ2-1; maybe TRBD2 (5 bases). Germline V gives CDR1 SGDLS, CDR2 YYNGEE. The CDR3 covers 16 residues. V was clipped by 0 bases and J by 0 bases, with 10 bases between them. CDR3 DNA sequence: TGTGCCAGCAGCGTAGATAGCGATCTCTCCTACAATGAGCAGTTCTTC. Protein product: CASSVDSDLSYNEQFF. The full variable domain, with the rest looked up from reference TRBV9 and TRBJ2-1, is DSGVTQTPKHLITATGQRVTLRCSPRSGDLSVYWYQQSLDQGLQFLIQYYNGEERAKGNILERFSAQQFPDLHSELNLSSLELGDSALYFCASSVDSDLSYNEQFFGPGTRLTVL.

The chain combines TRBV7-9 with TRBJ2-3; no firm D call. V shed 1 base and J shed 5 bases, with 10 bases lying between them. This CDR3 contains 14 residues. Per the germline V gene, CDR1 is SEHNR and CDR2 is FQNEAQ (reference sequence). Here the CDR3 DNA reads TGTGCCAGCAGCTTAGGTTTTTCATTAGATACGCAGTATTTT. It translates to CASSLGFSLDTQYF.

CDR3 DNA: TGTGCCAGCAGTCTAACAGGGTACACCGGGGAGCTGTTTTTT. Protein product: CASSLTGYTGELFF. V gene TRBV28 combines with J gene TRBJ2-2; a possible D gene is TRBD1 (6 bases). The V gene lost 5 bases and the J gene lost 3 bases, with 10 bases spanning the gap. The CDR3 extends over 14 amino acids. CDR1 is MDHEN, CDR2 SYDVKM, per germline.

The chain carries TRBV5-1 and TRBJ2-1; 8 nucleotides match TRBD2. The J segment lost 6 bases and the V segment lost 4 bases, leaving 6 bases of the junction unmatched. CDR1 is SGHRS, CDR2 YFSETQ, per germline. This CDR3 contains 14 residues. The CDR3 nucleotides read TGCGCCAGCAGCACGTATCTAGCGGGCAATGAGCAGTTCTTC. Its translation: CASSTYLAGNEQFF. Based on the CDR3 plus reference TRBV5-1 and TRBJ2-1, the full variable domain is KAGVTQTPRYLIKTRGQQVTLSCSPISGHRSVSWYQQTPGQGLQFLFEYFSETQRNKGNFPGRFSGRQFSNSRSEMNVSTLELGDSALYLCASSTYLAGNEQFFGPGTRLTVL.

This clone was picked up a small number of times. This chain uses TRBV9 with TRBJ2-1; 7 bases agree with TRBD2. The CDR3 consists of 18 residues. CDR1 and CDR2 from the germline V gene are SGDLS and YYNGEE. The ends lost 4 bases at V and 0 bases at J; junction bases unmatched: 13. The CDR3 DNA reads as TGTGCCAGCAGCCCAACGAGCGGGATCCCCAGCTCCTACAATGAGCAGTTCTTC. Residues: CASSPTSGIPSSYNEQFF.

The CDR3 here is CASSFTVSYNEQFF. The DNA of the CDR3 is TGTGCCAGCAGTTTTACGGTCTCCTACAATGAGCAGTTCTTC. This chain uses TRBV6-2 or TRBV6-3 with TRBJ2-1; no clear D gene. This CDR3 comprises 14 residues. CDR1 MNHEY and CDR2 SVGEGT come from the germline V gene. V was pared by 4 bases and J by 0 bases, with 7 bases between.

This clone showed up many times. The chain uses TRBV4-1 and TRBJ2-7, with TRBD1 matching over 9 bases. CDR1 and CDR2 (germline): MGHRA, YSYEKL. The V segment lost 1 base and the J segment 0 bases; nucleotides outside the gene matches: 4. The CDR3 contains 16 residues. CDR3 region: CASSQGTGALSYEQYF. In DNA, the CDR3 is TGCGCCAGCAGCCAAGGGACAGGGGCCCTCTCCTACGAGCAGTACTTC.

This clone was seen a handful of times. V and J are TRBV6-2 or TRBV6-3 and TRBJ1-5, with D possibly TRBD1 on 5 matching bases. The CDR3 is 16 amino acids. In germline, CDR1 is MNHEY, CDR2 SVGEGT. The V end was cut by 0 bases, the J end by 2 bases, with 11 bases between. This CDR3 reads CASSYSKGAGNQPQHF. Written as DNA, the CDR3 is TGTGCCAGCAGTTACTCGAAAGGGGCGGGCAATCAGCCCCAGCATTTT.

This clone has only one observation. V is TRBV19 and J is TRBJ1-4; D unresolved. The V gene lost 4 bases and the J gene lost 5 bases, with 20 bases spanning the gap. The CDR3 has 17 residues. CDR1 is LNHDA, CDR2 SQIVND, per germline (reference sequence). DNA for the CDR3: TGTGCCAGTAGTACCCCCGGAGGGCGCCAAACAAATGAAAAACTGTTTTTT. This codes for CASSTPGGRQTNEKLFF.

A few counts support this clone. The J gene is TRBJ1-1, the V gene TRBV19, with 12 positions matching TRBD1. V was clipped by 10 bases and J by 10 bases; unmatched bases: 19. The length of the CDR3 is 16 residues. Per the germline V gene, CDR1 is LNHDA and CDR2 is SQIVND (reference sequence). The CDR3: CATGGRDRGRFGGAFF. The CDR3 nucleotides are TGTGCCACCGGGGGCCGGGACAGGGGGCGCTTTGGGGGAGCTTTCTTT. The full variable domain, its missing parts supplied by reference TRBV19 and TRBJ1-1, is DGGITQSPKYLFRKEGQNVTLSCEQNLNHDAMYWYRQDPGQGLRLIYYSQIVNDFQKGDIAEGYSVSREKKESFPLTVTSAQKNPTAFYLCATGGRDRGRFGGAFFGQGTRLTVV.

The chain recombines TRBV5-1 with TRBJ2-1, with a weak D call TRBD1 (6 bases). Germline CDR1 and CDR2: SGHRS and YFSETQ. Trimming removed 1 base at V and 7 bases at J, with 9 bases between. This CDR3 has 13 amino acids. This CDR3 is CASSLYRDNEQFF. The CDR3 coding sequence is TGCGCCAGCAGCTTGTACAGGGATAATGAGCAGTTCTTC.

V is TRBV7-2 and J is TRBJ2-1; TRBD1 matches 7 bases. CDR1 is SGHTA and CDR2 is FQGNSA in the germline V gene. The length of the CDR3 is 16 residues. V shed 3 bases and J 4 bases; nucleotides not matched to a gene: 9. The CDR3 region has the DNA TGTGCCAGCAGCTTGGCAGGCAGGGGGTCATACAATGAGCAGTTCTTC. It is translated as CASSLAGRGSYNEQFF.

V and J are TRBV7-3 and TRBJ2-2, with D possibly matching TRBD1 (6 bases). Germline V gives CDR1 SGHTA, CDR2 FQGTGA. V was cut by 5 bases and J by 4 bases, with 20 bases left in between. The CDR3 totals 17 residues. The CDR3 region is CASSGAFRGTPTGELFF. CDR3 DNA sequence: TGTGCCAGCAGCGGGGCTTTCAGGGGAACTCCCACCGGGGAGCTGTTTTTT.

The rearrangement links TRBV7-9 to TRBJ1-1; D possibly corresponds to TRBD1 (6 bases). This CDR3 has 13 amino acids. The V end was cut by 1 base, the J end by 7 bases, with 10 bases between. Germline CDR1 is SEHNR and CDR2 is FQNEAQ (reference sequence). The CDR3 DNA reads TGTGCCAGCAGCTTAGAAGGACAGCTTGAAGCTTTCTTT. Its protein is CASSLEGQLEAFF.

This chain uses TRBV5-3 with TRBJ2-3, with 13 bases lining up with TRBD2. TRBV5-3 qualifies as an ORF whose function is uncertain. The CDR3 contains 18 residues. V lost 5 bases and J lost 0; bases outside the gene matches: 9. CDR3: CARRQRTSGGASTDTQYF. In DNA form, the CDR3 reads TGTGCCAGAAGGCAAAGGACTAGCGGGGGAGCTAGCACAGATACGCAGTATTTT.